A selection of T cell receptor beta chains follows, all from one sample in a study of T cell changes during pregnancy in multiple sclerosis. Profiled with immunoSEQ multiplex PCR; TCRdb holds only in-frame clones, not every one. This sample has more than 40,000 clones; more than 85% occur once, and the top ten carry roughly 9.1%. The sequences come from CD8+ T cells from peripheral blood mononuclear cells, collected after pregnancy. The receptors come from a female donor with multiple sclerosis, enrolled in a pregnancy study. Both conserved end residues are part of each CDR3.

j_gene: TRBJ1-1; v_gene: TRBV27; CDR3aa: CASSYDRPTNTEAFF
j_gene: TRBJ1-1; v_gene: TRBV29-1; CDR3aa: CSVIQPNTEAFF
j_gene: TRBJ2-5; v_gene: TRBV27; CDR3aa: CASSSSGTGSVETQYF
j_gene: TRBJ2-7; v_gene: TRBV11-2; CDR3aa: CASSFGGSWDEQYF
j_gene: TRBJ2-5; v_gene: TRBV11-2; CDR3aa: CASSLNSQETQYF
j_gene: TRBJ1-4; v_gene: TRBV25-1; CDR3aa: CARTSGTGGEKLFF
j_gene: TRBJ1-1; v_gene: TRBV7-9; CDR3aa: CASSLGAPAEAFF
j_gene: TRBJ2-7; v_gene: TRBV27; CDR3aa: CASSLYGVGTGTYEQYF
j_gene: TRBJ2-7; v_gene: TRBV27; CDR3aa: CASSFLGGEQYF
j_gene: TRBJ1-1; v_gene: TRBV13; CDR3aa: CASSPLRTEAFF
j_gene: TRBJ1-1; v_gene: TRBV23-1; CDR3aa: CASSQWFYTGRKNTEAFF
j_gene: TRBJ2-3; v_gene: TRBV9; CDR3aa: CASSVSGGDTQYF
j_gene: TRBJ2-7; v_gene: TRBV19; CDR3aa: CASSMGQGSREQYF
j_gene: TRBJ1-1; v_gene: TRBV4-2; CDR3aa: CASSPPGAIPGEAFF
j_gene: TRBJ1-2; v_gene: TRBV6-5; CDR3aa: CASSYRDISSYTF
j_gene: TRBJ2-1; v_gene: TRBV5-1; CDR3aa: CASSLAWQDNEQFF
j_gene: TRBJ2-7; v_gene: TRBV4-2; CDR3aa: CASSQAAGAYYEQYF
j_gene: TRBJ2-2; v_gene: TRBV30; CDR3aa: CAGNRRDSYHLNTGELFF
j_gene: TRBJ2-1; v_gene: TRBV21-1; CDR3aa: CASSKGPITRDRDYNEQFF
j_gene: TRBJ1-1; v_gene: TRBV19; CDR3aa: CASSMAKNTEAFF
j_gene: TRBJ2-7; v_gene: TRBV9; CDR3aa: CASSPWQGLAGSEQYF
j_gene: TRBJ2-1; v_gene: TRBV27; CDR3aa: CASSPVAGLRGNEQFF
j_gene: TRBJ1-2; v_gene: TRBV29-1; CDR3aa: CSVGLRGFYGYTF
j_gene: TRBJ2-3; v_gene: TRBV6-1; CDR3aa: CASSVWRGGADTQYF
j_gene: TRBJ2-2; v_gene: TRBV27; CDR3aa: CASTQETSGANTGELFF
j_gene: TRBJ1-1; v_gene: TRBV7-9; CDR3aa: CASSHLGGPGSTEAFF
j_gene: TRBJ2-1; v_gene: TRBV11-2; CDR3aa: CASTRLAGVVNEQFF
j_gene: TRBJ2-7; v_gene: TRBV11-2; CDR3aa: CASSSTGYEQYF
j_gene: TRBJ1-5; v_gene: TRBV15; CDR3aa: CATSSGTNQPQHF
j_gene: TRBJ2-1; v_gene: TRBV2; CDR3aa: CASSWETGSRAGGRLDEQFF
j_gene: TRBJ1-3; v_gene: TRBV19; CDR3aa: CASNPGGSGNTIYF
j_gene: TRBJ2-7; v_gene: TRBV5-6; CDR3aa: CASSLMYEQYF
j_gene: TRBJ2-7; v_gene: TRBV6-1; CDR3aa: CASSEWRTGTYEQYF